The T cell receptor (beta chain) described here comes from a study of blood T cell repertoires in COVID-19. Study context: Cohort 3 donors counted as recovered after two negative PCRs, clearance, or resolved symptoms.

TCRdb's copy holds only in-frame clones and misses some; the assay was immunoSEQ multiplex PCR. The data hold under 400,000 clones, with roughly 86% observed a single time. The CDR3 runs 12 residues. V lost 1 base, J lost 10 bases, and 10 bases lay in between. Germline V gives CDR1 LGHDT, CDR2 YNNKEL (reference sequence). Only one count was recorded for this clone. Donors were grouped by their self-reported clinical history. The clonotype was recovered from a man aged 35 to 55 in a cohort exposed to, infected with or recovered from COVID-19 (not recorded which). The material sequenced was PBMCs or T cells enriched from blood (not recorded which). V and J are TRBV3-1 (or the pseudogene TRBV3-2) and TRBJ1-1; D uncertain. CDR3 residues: CASSQAGIAAFF. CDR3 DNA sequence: TGTGCCAGCAGCCAAGCGGGGATAGCAGCTTTCTTT.